Listed here is a single TCR beta chain. The data were obtained in a study of blood T cell repertoires in COVID-19. Background on the study: Sites across the United States, Italy and Spain contributed samples from acute and convalescent COVID-19.

Original processing methods: Amplification of reference gene primers provided the estimated nucleated cell counts. Profiling relied on immunoSEQ multiplex PCR, and the TCRdb table lists in-frame clones only, not all of them. Clone size and V and J calls were adopted from that table, with D and trimming inferred from the DNA. The sample carries roughly 250,000 clones, around 87% recorded once. Study members were between about 18 and 100 years old and lived in 24 US regions. Sequenced: PBMCs or T cells enriched from blood (not recorded which). The sequence came from a woman aged 50 to 60 who had recovered from COVID-19.

Here the CDR3 reads CASSSLPTGRGIEAFF. The CDR3, as DNA: TGCGCCAGCAGCTCACTCCCTACGGGCCGAGGGATTGAAGCTTTCTTT. This sequence joins TRBV5-1 and TRBJ1-1, with no clear D. The CDR3 spans 16 residues. The ends were cut back, 3 bases at V and 7 bases at J, with 22 bases in the middle. CDR1 is SGHRS, CDR2 YFSETQ, per germline. Together with reference TRBV5-1 and TRBJ1-1, the CDR3 gives the full variable domain: KAGVTQTPRYLIKTRGQQVTLSCSPISGHRSVSWYQQTPGQGLQFLFEYFSETQRNKGNFPGRFSGRQFSNSRSEMNVSTLELGDSALYLCASSSLPTGRGIEAFFGQGTRLTVV.